This entry features one TCR beta chain sequence. This record belongs to a study of blood T cell repertoires in COVID-19. Study information: The study drew acute and convalescent COVID-19 samples from the United States, Italy and Spain. T cells, B-cell-depleted T cells, or PBMCs provided the cDNA or gDNA that served as material.

The germline CDR1 and CDR2 sequences are MNHEY and SMNVEV (reference sequence). The CDR3 sequence is 16 residues long. Trimming stripped 0 bases from V and 1 base from J, with 12 bases between. Symptom resolution, clearance, or two negative PCRs marked donors in Cohort 3 as recovered. Clones were sequenced by immunoSEQ multiplex PCR, and TCRdb holds only the in-frame ones, with some missing. This table holds around 210,000 clones, roughly 90% found once. The receptor's source is a woman under 30 who had recovered from COVID-19. The sample consisted of PBMCs or T cells enriched from blood (not recorded which). V and J are TRBV27 and TRBJ1-1; tentative D call: TRBD1 (5 bases). This CDR3 is CASSLSSRVKNTEAFF. CDR3 in DNA: TGTGCCAGCAGTTTATCGAGCAGGGTCAAGAACACTGAAGCTTTCTTT.